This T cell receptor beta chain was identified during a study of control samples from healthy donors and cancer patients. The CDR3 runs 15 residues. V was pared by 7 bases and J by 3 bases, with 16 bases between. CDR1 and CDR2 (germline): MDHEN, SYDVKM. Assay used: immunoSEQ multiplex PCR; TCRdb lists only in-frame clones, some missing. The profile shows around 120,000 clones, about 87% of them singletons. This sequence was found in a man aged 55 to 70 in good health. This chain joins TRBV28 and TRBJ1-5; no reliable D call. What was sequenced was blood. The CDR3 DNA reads TGTGCCAGCACCAACCCGGCCTCCCCCAATCAGCCCCAGCATTTT. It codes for CASTNPASPNQPQHF.